The 21 T cell receptor beta chains presented below share a single source sample, sequenced in a study of molecular identifiers for immune sequencing clone quantification. TCRdb re-called the PCR reads with MiXCR, one entry per CDR3 protein. The sample lists around 460,000 distinct CDR3 sequences; about 25% were seen once. The source material was naive CD8+ T cells from blood, with Jurkat cell RNA spiked in. Documented subset: FACS-sorted CD8+CD4-CCR7+CD45RA+ naive T cells. The receptors here all came from a human donor in good health. Some libraries in this study had Jurkat cell RNA spiked in.

This clonotype was counted only a few times. The junction does not match germline at one end; this may be a read error. This chain links TRBV7-8 with TRBJ2-1; possibly TRBD2 for D (5 bases). The CDR3 runs 14 residues. Germline CDR1 is SGHVS and CDR2 is FQNEAQ. The CDR3 sequence: CASIPGSSYNEQVF. Here the CDR3 DNA reads TGTGCCAGCATCCCGGGGAGCTCCTACAATGAGCAGGTCTTC.

This clonotype has more than one count but fewer than ten. This rearrangement joins TRBV4-3 to TRBJ2-3; D is possibly TRBD2 (6 bases). This CDR3 spans 16 amino acids. V dropped 0 bases and J dropped 2 bases, with 12 bases sitting between them. In germline, CDR1 is LGHNA, CDR2 YSLEER. CDR3: CASSQDWDSDTDTQYF. DNA for the CDR3: TGCGCCAGCAGCCAAGATTGGGACTCGGACACAGATACGCAGTATTTT.

This clonotype was observed a few times. This chain uses TRBV13 with TRBJ2-3; D gene ambiguous. The V end lost 5 bases, the J end lost 8 bases, and 11 bases lay between the germline ends. The CDR3 has 12 residues. Germline CDR1 reads PRHDT; CDR2 reads FYEKMQ (reference sequence). CDR3 nucleotide sequence: TGTGCCAGCAGCGACGATCTTGGTACGCAGTATTTT. This sequence encodes CASSDDLGTQYF.

The chain has TRBV9 and TRBJ2-2; possibly TRBD2 for D (6 bases). V lost 3 bases and J 0 bases, leaving 12 bases between the germline ends. The CDR3 runs 16 residues. Looked up from germline, CDR1 is SGDLS and CDR2 is YYNGEE. The CDR3 reads CASSGRDGPNTGELFF. CDR3 in DNA: TGTGCCAGCAGCGGGCGGGACGGCCCGAACACCGGGGAGCTGTTTTTT.

The table lists this clonotype with many counts. The chain joins TRBV11-2 to TRBJ2-7, with TRBD1 identical over 7 bases. This CDR3 spans 13 amino acids. The V gene's germline CDR1 is SGHAT and CDR2 FQNNGV. V lost 5 bases and J lost 1; bases outside the gene matches: 2. CDR3 coding DNA: TGTGCCAGCAGCACAGGGGTTTCCTACGAGCAGTACTTC. It specifies CASSTGVSYEQYF. The variable domain in full, completed from reference TRBV11-2 and TRBJ2-7, reads EAGVAQSPRYKIIEKRQSVAFWCNPISGHATLYWYQQILGQGPKLLIQFQNNGVVDDSQLPKDRFSAERLKGVDSTLKIQPAKLEDSAVYLCASSTGVSYEQYFGPGTRLTVT.

This clonotype was observed many times. V usage is TRBV5-1 and J usage is TRBJ1-5; tentative D call: TRBD1 (5 bases). The CDR3 spans 16 residues. Trimming pared 4 bases from V and 2 bases from J, leaving 16 bases between. Germline V gene sequence: CDR1 SGHRS, CDR2 YFSETQ. The CDR3 DNA follows: TGCGCCAGCAGCGACGGCACCGGGACGGGCAATCAGCCCCAGCATTTT. Amino acid sequence: CASSDGTGTGNQPQHF. The full variable domain, with the rest looked up from reference TRBV5-1 and TRBJ1-5, is KAGVTQTPRYLIKTRGQQVTLSCSPISGHRSVSWYQQTPGQGLQFLFEYFSETQRNKGNFPGRFSGRQFSNSRSEMNVSTLELGDSALYLCASSDGTGTGNQPQHFGDGTRLSIL.

This clonotype was counted ten times or more. The rearrangement joins TRBV25-1 to TRBJ2-2, with D hard to call. CDR1 and CDR2 from the germline V gene are MGHDK and SYGVNS. This CDR3 region has 13 residues. Trimming left V 4 bases short and J 2 bases short, with 5 bases between. Here the CDR3 DNA reads TGTGCCAGCAGTGTGCCAAACACCGGGGAGCTGTTTTTT. Protein: CASSVPNTGELFF.

The table lists this clonotype with a few counts. The chain couples TRBV29-1 to TRBJ2-1, with D perhaps TRBD2 (6 bases). This CDR3 spans 16 amino acids. The germline CDR1 and CDR2 sequences are SQVTM and ANQGSEA. Trimming shortened V by 3 bases and J by 0 bases, and 15 bases separated the two germline ends. CDR3 sequence: CSVEGLNTSSYNEQFF. The DNA for the CDR3 is TGCAGCGTTGAGGGACTGAACACCAGCTCCTACAATGAGCAGTTCTTC.

In this sample, this clonotype turned up many times. The chain recombines TRBV7-9 with TRBJ2-3; 7 bases line up with TRBD2. The V and J ends lost 4 bases and 3 bases, in that order; junction bases with no gene match: 7. Germline V gives CDR1 SEHNR, CDR2 FQNEAQ (reference sequence). This CDR3 contains 15 residues. The CDR3 sequence is CASSSVAGPTDTQYF. In DNA form, the CDR3 reads TGTGCCAGCAGCTCCGTAGCGGGCCCAACAGATACGCAGTATTTT.

This sequence joins TRBV11-2 and TRBJ1-1; D uncertain. V was clipped by 2 bases and J by 7 bases, with 5 bases between them. Germline CDR1 reads SGHAT; CDR2 reads FQNNGV. The CDR3 has 11 residues. DNA of the CDR3: TGTGCCAGCAGCTTACAGCATGAAGCTTTCTTT. Translated: CASSLQHEAFF.

This clonotype was found a few times. The chain couples TRBV7-9 to TRBJ2-7; 8 nucleotides match TRBD1. After removal of 4 bases from V and 3 bases from J, the junction contained 5 bases not matched to a gene. Germline V gives CDR1 SEHNR, CDR2 FQNEAQ (reference sequence). The length of the CDR3 is 14 residues. The CDR3 coding sequence is TGTGCCAGCAGCTCACGGGACAGGTACTACGAGCAGTACTTC. Encoded protein: CASSSRDRYYEQYF.

In its sample, this clonotype was seen a few times. The rearrangement joins TRBV5-1 to TRBJ2-7; D tentatively fits TRBD1 or TRBD2 (6 bases each). The V end lost 1 base, the J end lost 4 bases, and 15 bases lay between the germline ends. Germline loops: CDR1 SGHRS, CDR2 YFSETQ. The CDR3 extends over 15 amino acids. The DNA for the CDR3 is TGCGCCAGCAGCTTGCTGGTGGGGGGCCCGTACGAGCAGTACTTC. This encodes CASSLLVGGPYEQYF.

This clonotype was observed a few times. The chain carries TRBV20-1 and TRBJ2-7; D gene unclear. The CDR3 is made up of 12 amino acids. Germline-derived CDR1 and CDR2 are DFQATT and SNEGSKA (reference sequence). V was pared by 6 bases and J by 7 bases, with 16 bases between. The CDR3 nucleotides read TGCAGTGCGGCCGACGGACCTACGGAGCAGTACTTC. Its translation: CSAADGPTEQYF.

The gene calls are TRBV10-3 and TRBJ2-7, with D hard to call. This CDR3 has 13 amino acids. CDR1 and CDR2 (germline): ENHRY, SYGVKD. V lost 0 bases and J lost 7, with 10 bases in between. CDR3 coding DNA: TGTGCCATCAGTGAGTCCCAGGCGTGGGAGCAGTACTTC. This codes for CAISESQAWEQYF.

This clonotype has a handful of counts. The CDR3 DNA reads as TGTGCCATCACCCAGGTCCCCGGGACAGCAACAGATACGCAGTATTTT. Translated, it gives CAITQVPGTATDTQYF. The genes are TRBV10-3 and TRBJ2-3; 7 bases agree with TRBD1. Per the germline V gene, CDR1 is ENHRY and CDR2 is SYGVKD. Trimming at V came to 7 bases and at J to 3 bases, leaving 13 bases not matched to a gene. This CDR3 has 16 amino acids.

The rearrangement joins TRBV20-1 to TRBJ2-1; 13 nucleotides align to TRBD2. Germline loops: CDR1 DFQATT, CDR2 SNEGSKA (reference sequence). The CDR3 spans 15 residues. CDR3 sequence (DNA): TGCAGCGCTCGAGGGACTAGCGGGGCTTACAATGAGCAGTTCTTC. Translating it yields CSARGTSGAYNEQFF.

The chain couples TRBV3-1 to TRBJ2-3, with 9 nucleotides matching TRBD1. The germline V gene encodes CDR1 LGHDT and CDR2 YNNKEL (reference sequence). V lost 4 bases to trimming and J lost 0 bases; unmatched junction nucleotides: 5. CDR3 size: 16 residues. As DNA, the CDR3 is TGTGCCAGCAGCCCAGACAGGGGGGGGAGCACAGATACGCAGTATTTT. As protein: CASSPDRGGSTDTQYF.

The CDR3 DNA sequence: TGTGCCTGGAGTATAATAGCCCCGAATTACAATGAGCAGTTCTTC. As protein: CAWSIIAPNYNEQFF. The chain employs TRBV30 and TRBJ2-1; no clear D. V was shortened by 2 bases and J by 4 bases, with 15 bases between the two germline ends. Germline V gene data show CDR1 as GTSNPN and CDR2 as SVGIG (reference sequence). This CDR3 contains 15 residues.

The sample holds a few counts of this clonotype. The chain recombines TRBV4-3 with TRBJ2-7; TRBD2 agrees at 9 bases. Germline V CDR1 and CDR2: LGHNA, YSLEER. The ends lost 4 bases at V and 3 bases at J; junction bases unmatched: 7. CDR3 length: 15 residues. The CDR3, as DNA: TGCGCCAGCAGCCCGTCTCGAGCGGGAGGCTACGAGCAGTACTTC. Residues: CASSPSRAGGYEQYF.

This chain uses TRBV13 with TRBJ1-6; TRBD1 might be the D (6 bases). The CDR3 length is 16 residues. Trimming cost V 1 base and J 7 bases, with 14 bases left between them. Germline lookup yields CDR1 PRHDT and CDR2 FYEKMQ (reference sequence). DNA of the CDR3: TGTGCCAGCAGCTTAGAGGGGGTCGGCCTCAATTCACCCCTCCACTTT. It codes for CASSLEGVGLNSPLHF.

The genes are TRBV11-3 and TRBJ2-2; 9 bases line up with TRBD1. With 5 bases clipped from V and 6 bases from J, the junction kept 10 bases outside the gene matches. The germline CDR1 and CDR2 sequences are SGHNT and YENEEA. The CDR3 loop spans 16 amino acids. CDR3 nucleotides: TGTGCCAGCAGCATGGGACAGGGATATTGGTCCGGGGAGCTGTTTTTT. This encodes CASSMGQGYWSGELFF. The full variable domain, rest sourced from reference TRBV11-3 and TRBJ2-2, is EAGVVQSPRYKIIEKKQPVAFWCNPISGHNTLYWYLQNLGQGPELLIRYENEEAVDDSQLPKDRFSAERLKGVDSTLKIQPAELGDSAVYLCASSMGQGYWSGELFFGEGSRLTVL.